Shown below are 29 T cell receptor beta chains from a single sample sequenced in a study of memory CD4+ T cells and cytomegalovirus serostatus. Single viable CD3+CD4+CD8-CD45RO+ cells were sorted as the memory CD4+ T cells. TCRdb's copy holds only in-frame clones and misses some; the assay was immunoSEQ multiplex PCR. The sample contains about 50,000 clones, approximately 83% of which appear only once. Sequenced: memory CD4+ T cells from blood. These receptors were obtained from an adult in good health and CMV-seronegative.

CDR3 DNA: TGTGCCAGCAGCGTAGTGGGGGATTCTGGAAACACCATATATTTT. This sequence encodes CASSVVGDSGNTIYF. This chain links TRBV9 with TRBJ1-3; possibly TRBD1 for D (5 bases). V was pared by 0 bases and J by 1 base, with 8 bases between. The CDR3 sequence is 15 residues long. CDR1 and CDR2 from the germline V gene are SGDLS and YYNGEE.

This chain joins TRBV27 and TRBJ2-1; D may correspond to TRBD1 or TRBD2 (5 bases each). V lost 7 bases and J lost 6, with 13 bases in between. This CDR3 has 13 amino acids. Germline-derived CDR1 and CDR2 are MNHEY and SMNVEV (reference sequence). The CDR3 here is CASTGRTSNEQFF. The CDR3 nucleotides are TGTGCCAGCACGGGACGGACAAGCAATGAGCAGTTCTTC.

The gene calls are TRBV19 and TRBJ2-1; TRBD1 agrees at 11 bases. Germline CDR1 LNHDA, CDR2 SQIVND (reference sequence). This CDR3 contains 13 residues. The ends lost 4 bases at V and 7 bases at J; junction bases unmatched: 0. This CDR3 reads CASSRDRGNEQFF. CDR3 bases: TGTGCCAGTAGTAGGGACAGGGGGAATGAGCAGTTCTTC. Drawing the rest from reference TRBV19 and TRBJ2-1, the complete variable domain is DGGITQSPKYLFRKEGQNVTLSCEQNLNHDAMYWYRQDPGQGLRLIYYSQIVNDFQKGDIAEGYSVSREKKESFPLTVTSAQKNPTAFYLCASSRDRGNEQFFGPGTRLTVL.

CDR3 DNA: TGTGCCAGCAAACCTATCAGGGACCCGATCTACGAGCAGTACTTC. Protein: CASKPIRDPIYEQYF. J is TRBJ2-7 and V is TRBV6-1; D may correspond to TRBD1 or TRBD2 (5 bases each). The CDR3 has 15 amino acids. Looked up from germline, CDR1 is MNHNS and CDR2 is SASEGT. The V and J ends lost 7 bases and 3 bases respectively, with 19 bases between them.

The table lists this clone with a few counts. The chain uses TRBV6-1 and TRBJ2-7, with TRBD1 identical over 10 bases. This CDR3 contains 15 residues. With V trimmed by 7 bases and J by 0 bases, 6 bases remained unmatched. Germline assignment: CDR1 MNHNS and CDR2 SASEGT. The CDR3 region is CASTPGTGDSYEQYF. The CDR3 DNA is TGTGCCAGCACCCCCGGGACAGGGGACTCCTACGAGCAGTACTTC.

CDR3 loop: CATKASGTSYNEQFF. The CDR3, as DNA: TGTGCCACAAAGGCCTCCGGGACTAGCTACAATGAGCAGTTCTTC. V gene TRBV6-5 combines with J gene TRBJ2-1; 8 positions match TRBD2. V was clipped by 10 bases and J by 3 bases; unmatched bases: 11. CDR3 size: 15 residues. Germline-derived CDR1 and CDR2 are MNHEY and SVGAGI.

V usage is TRBV19 and J usage is TRBJ2-3, with 7 nucleotides matching TRBD2. V dropped 3 bases and J dropped 1; count of bases not matched to a gene: 7. Per the germline V gene, CDR1 is LNHDA and CDR2 is SQIVND (reference sequence). This CDR3 comprises 16 residues. CDR3 nucleotides: TGTGCCAGTAGTATTGGCGGGGGTATGGGCACAGATACGCAGTATTTT. This encodes CASSIGGGMGTDTQYF.

This clone was seen a few times. The gene calls are TRBV27 and TRBJ1-2; tentatively, D is TRBD1 (6 bases). Germline V gene sequence: CDR1 MNHEY, CDR2 SMNVEV (reference sequence). Trimming left V 6 bases short and J 8 bases short, with 16 bases between. The CDR3 sequence is 13 residues long. DNA of the CDR3: TGTGCCAGCAGCCAAACAGGGTTCGGCGGCTACACCTTC. This codes for CASSQTGFGGYTF.

This sequence joins TRBV9 and TRBJ1-2; no clear D gene. V shed 1 base and J shed 6 bases, with 16 bases lying between them. The CDR3 has 15 residues. Germline V CDR1 and CDR2: SGDLS, YYNGEE. The DNA of the CDR3 is TGTGCCAGCAGCGTACGGGCAGATTGGGTCAATGGCTACACCTTC. Translation: CASSVRADWVNGYTF. The full variable domain, its missing parts supplied by reference TRBV9 and TRBJ1-2, is DSGVTQTPKHLITATGQRVTLRCSPRSGDLSVYWYQQSLDQGLQFLIQYYNGEERAKGNILERFSAQQFPDLHSELNLSSLELGDSALYFCASSVRADWVNGYTFGSGTRLTVV.

The chain joins TRBV7-7 to TRBJ2-5, with D unresolved. Trimming took off 1 base at V and 2 bases at J, with 11 bases between the two ends. The CDR3 is made up of 15 amino acids. Germline CDR1 and CDR2: SSHAT and FNYEAQ (reference sequence). CDR3 in DNA: TGTGCCAGCAGCTTAGTCGGCGTGGGGCAAGAGACCCAGTACTTC. It specifies CASSLVGVGQETQYF.

The V gene is TRBV20-1, the J gene TRBJ2-1; possibly TRBD1 for D (5 bases). Germline V gene sequence: CDR1 DFQATT, CDR2 SNEGSKA (reference sequence). The CDR3 consists of 11 residues. This chain's CDR3 is CSRAGQDEQFF. Here the CDR3 DNA reads TGCTCCCGGGCAGGGCAGGATGAGCAGTTCTTC.

The CDR3 sequence is CASSDRMQQGNQPQHF. In DNA, the CDR3 is TGTGCCAGCAGTGACAGAATGCAACAAGGCAATCAGCCCCAGCATTTT. The chain uses TRBV6-4 and TRBJ1-5; D gene ambiguous. CDR1 and CDR2 from the germline V gene are MRHNA and SNTAGT. V gave up 2 bases and J gave up 2 bases, with 13 bases separating them. The CDR3 contains 16 residues.

The rearrangement uses TRBV7-2 and TRBJ2-5, with D unclear. The CDR3 sequence is 15 residues long. Looked up from germline, CDR1 is SGHTA and CDR2 is FQGNSA. Trimming removed 1 base at V and 1 base at J, with 10 bases between. The CDR3 bases are TGTGCCAGCAGCTTAGGCCTCCCTTCCCAAGAGACCCAGTACTTC. It translates to CASSLGLPSQETQYF.

The rearrangement uses TRBV7-8 and TRBJ2-5; 7 nucleotides align to TRBD1. After removal of 3 bases from V and 5 bases from J, the junction contained 15 bases not matched to a gene. CDR3 length: 17 residues. From germline, CDR1 is SGHVS and CDR2 FQNEAQ. CDR3 nucleotide sequence: TGTGCCAGCAGCTTGGGACAGCGATTTGAGGCGTGGGAGACCCAGTACTTC. This codes for CASSLGQRFEAWETQYF.

This clone was seen a single time. The rearrangement joins TRBV2 to TRBJ1-5; D is unclear. Trimming left V 8 bases short and J 0 bases short, with 11 bases between. CDR1 is SNHLY and CDR2 is FYNNEI in the germline V gene. This CDR3 region has 14 residues. The CDR3 nucleotides are TGTGCCAGCTCGTCCTCTATTAGCAATCAGCCCCAGCATTTT. It is translated as CASSSSISNQPQHF.

This sequence joins TRBV5-4 and TRBJ2-7, with 9 nucleotides matching TRBD1. Germline V lookup: CDR1 SGHNT, CDR2 YYREEE (reference sequence). V gave up 2 bases and J gave up 6 bases; unmatched junction bases: 9. The CDR3 is made up of 15 amino acids. This CDR3 is CASSLTGTGNGEQYF. In DNA, the CDR3 is TGTGCCAGCAGCTTAACCGGGACAGGGAACGGCGAGCAGTACTTC. Using reference TRBV5-4 and TRBJ2-7 for the parts outside the CDR3, the full variable domain is ETGVTQSPTHLIKTRGQQVTLRCSSQSGHNTVSWYQQALGQGPQFIFQYYREEENGRGNFPPRFSGLQFPNYSSELNVNALELDDSALYLCASSLTGTGNGEQYFGPGTRLTVT.

This clone was recorded once. The gene calls are TRBV7-2 and TRBJ2-3, with D hard to call. This CDR3 region has 13 residues. Germline CDR1 SGHTA, CDR2 FQGNSA. V lost 6 bases and J 6 bases, leaving 13 bases between the germline ends. As DNA, the CDR3 is TGTGCCAGCAGGGTAGCTGGGATGGATACGCAGTATTTT. Translation gives CASRVAGMDTQYF.

The chain carries TRBV19 and TRBJ2-7; TRBD2 aligns across 7 bases. V lost 4 bases and J lost 9; bases outside the gene matches: 6. Germline V gives CDR1 LNHDA, CDR2 SQIVND (reference sequence). This CDR3 comprises 12 residues. The CDR3 loop is CASSNREAGQYF. For the CDR3, the DNA is TGTGCCAGTAGTAACCGGGAGGCCGGGCAGTACTTC.

This rearrangement joins TRBV6-1 to TRBJ2-5; 8 bases align to TRBD2. Germline trimming cut 5 bases from V and 10 bases from J; bases unmatched to any gene: 12. Germline-derived CDR1 and CDR2 are MNHNS and SASEGT. This CDR3 spans 14 amino acids. The CDR3 sequence is CASSRSGGYQLQYF. The CDR3 region has the DNA TGTGCCAGCAGTCGCAGCGGGGGCTACCAACTCCAGTACTTC.

This clone was seen only once. CDR3 residues: CASSRNRDEQYF. DNA for the CDR3: TGTGCCAGCTCACGGAACAGGGACGAGCAGTACTTC. The chain combines TRBV18 with TRBJ2-7; the D gene is possibly TRBD1 (6 bases). The CDR3 has 12 residues. Germline assignment: CDR1 KGHSH and CDR2 LQKENI. V gave up 4 bases and J gave up 5 bases, with 9 bases separating them.

The chain combines TRBV6-5 with TRBJ2-3; no reliable D call. V was cut by 6 bases and J by 2 bases, with 9 bases left in between. The V gene's germline CDR1 is MNHEY and CDR2 SVGAGI. The CDR3 runs 13 residues. The CDR3 DNA reads as TGTGCCAGCAGCTGGCGGTACACAGATACGCAGTATTTT. It yields the protein CASSWRYTDTQYF.

V and J are TRBV30 and TRBJ2-5, with D hard to call. This CDR3 is built from 12 residues. Germline CDR1 and CDR2: GTSNPN and SVGIG (reference sequence). Trimming left V 4 bases short and J 5 bases short, with 11 bases between. CDR3 residues: CAWKLMGETQYF. The CDR3 bases are TGTGCCTGGAAGTTGATGGGCGAGACCCAGTACTTC.

The chain links TRBV30 to TRBJ1-2; 9 bases align to TRBD1. Trimming at V came to 2 bases and at J to 7 bases, leaving 5 bases not matched to a gene. The germline CDR1 and CDR2 sequences are GTSNPN and SVGIG (reference sequence). The CDR3 is 13 amino acids. The CDR3 reads CAWSLQGAGGYTF. For the CDR3, the DNA is TGTGCCTGGAGTCTACAGGGGGCGGGTGGCTACACCTTC.

The chain carries TRBV5-4 and TRBJ2-1, with TRBD1 identical over 12 bases. There are 15 residues in the CDR3. Germline trimming cut 4 bases from V and 8 bases from J; bases unmatched to any gene: 7. Germline V gene sequence: CDR1 SGHNT, CDR2 YYREEE (reference sequence). As DNA, the CDR3 is TGTGCCAGCAGCCCGACGGGGACAGGGGGCGATGAGCAGTTCTTC. Translation gives CASSPTGTGGDEQFF.

This clone appeared a single time. This rearrangement joins TRBV7-2 to TRBJ2-7; 8 bases match TRBD1. V lost 1 base to trimming and J lost 5 bases; unmatched junction nucleotides: 13. This CDR3 has 17 residues. Germline V gene sequence: CDR1 SGHTA, CDR2 FQGNSA. DNA of the CDR3: TGTGCCAGCAGCTTAGTGGCAGGGGGCGGATTCCCGAACGAGCAGTACTTC. Its protein product is CASSLVAGGGFPNEQYF.

The chain combines TRBV7-8 with TRBJ2-7, with D perhaps TRBD1 or TRBD2 (7 bases each). This CDR3 contains 14 residues. Between the trimmed V and J ends, which lost 7 bases and 2 bases, there was a span of 15 bases. Germline CDR1 and CDR2: SGHVS and FQNEAQ. The CDR3 is CASTQGGRAYEQYF. CDR3 bases: TGTGCCAGCACCCAGGGGGGGCGGGCCTACGAGCAGTACTTC.

This clone was seen a handful of times. The V call is TRBV14, the J call TRBJ2-2; 12 nucleotides line up with TRBD2. The V gene end was trimmed by 1 base and the J gene end by 3 bases; junction bases not matched to a gene: 9. The germline CDR1 and CDR2 sequences are SGHDN and FVKESK. The CDR3 spans 19 residues. The CDR3 sequence is CASSQASLAGGPYTGELFF. The CDR3, as DNA: TGTGCCAGCAGCCAAGCTTCTCTAGCGGGGGGGCCGTACACCGGGGAGCTGTTTTTT.

The chain uses TRBV30 and TRBJ1-2; the match to TRBD1 covers 9 bases. This CDR3 is built from 17 residues. The germline CDR1 and CDR2 sequences are GTSNPN and SVGIG (reference sequence). V shed 0 bases and J 7 bases; nucleotides not matched to a gene: 15. CDR3 in amino acids: CAWSVLLGQGSNRGYTF. CDR3 bases: TGTGCCTGGAGTGTACTCCTCGGACAGGGGAGCAACCGTGGCTACACCTTC.

This clone is classed as medium-sized. The chain couples TRBV5-6 to TRBJ1-2; D is unclear. The CDR3 sequence is 16 residues long. Germline CDR1 is SGHDT and CDR2 is YYEEEE. The V end lost 0 bases, the J end lost 0 bases, and 12 bases lay between the germline ends. The CDR3 sequence: CASSLVATATNYGYTF. CDR3 DNA sequence: TGTGCCAGCAGCTTGGTGGCCACAGCTACTAACTATGGCTACACCTTC.